The 31 T cell receptor beta chains in this list originate from one sample, sequenced in a study of blood T cell repertoires in COVID-19. Repertoires were generated with immunoSEQ multiplex PCR, while TCRdb's copy carries only in-frame clones and drops some. The sample carries fewer than 300,000 clones, approximately 90% recorded once. Sequencing was performed on peripheral blood. The receptors were sampled from a man aged 30-40 years with acute or convalescent COVID-19.

The chain links TRBV19 to TRBJ2-3; D ambiguous. V was cut by 10 bases and J by 0 bases, with 20 bases left in between. CDR3 length: 16 amino acids. Germline V gene data show CDR1 as LNHDA and CDR2 as SQIVND (reference sequence). CDR3 in amino acids: CATSSRSLSSTDTQYF. The CDR3 bases are TGTGCCACCTCCTCCAGGTCACTCTCTAGCACAGATACGCAGTATTTT. Full variable domain (missing parts from reference TRBV19 and TRBJ2-3): DGGITQSPKYLFRKEGQNVTLSCEQNLNHDAMYWYRQDPGQGLRLIYYSQIVNDFQKGDIAEGYSVSREKKESFPLTVTSAQKNPTAFYLCATSSRSLSSTDTQYFGPGTRLTVL.

This rearrangement joins TRBV6-5 to TRBJ2-7; D uncertain. The germline CDR1 and CDR2 sequences are MNHEY and SVGAGI. CDR3 length: 13 amino acids. V lost 2 bases and J lost 2, with 7 bases in between. This CDR3 reads CASSYGRPYEQYF. The CDR3 coding sequence is TGTGCCAGCAGTTACGGGCGTCCCTACGAGCAGTACTTC.

The chain carries TRBV18 and TRBJ1-5; perhaps TRBD1 as D (5 bases). This CDR3 has 15 residues. V lost 6 bases and J 6 bases, leaving 18 bases between the germline ends. Germline V lookup: CDR1 KGHSH, CDR2 LQKENI. The CDR3 is CASSTTVGGSQPQHF. In DNA, the CDR3 is TGTGCCAGCTCGACGACAGTGGGGGGAAGTCAGCCCCAGCATTTT.

J is TRBJ1-2 and V is TRBV5-1; 8 nucleotides align to TRBD1. Germline V gene data show CDR1 as SGHRS and CDR2 as YFSETQ. Germline trimming cut 5 bases from V and 2 bases from J; bases unmatched to any gene: 5. The CDR3 extends over 14 amino acids. In nucleotides, the CDR3 is TGCGCCAGCAGGACAGGGGTCGGCAACTATGGCTACACCTTC. Its protein product is CASRTGVGNYGYTF.

The chain couples TRBV9 to TRBJ2-7; 11 bases agree with TRBD2. Germline CDR1 and CDR2: SGDLS and YYNGEE. CDR3 length equals 15 residues. Losses at the gene ends were 5 bases for V and 4 bases for J; bases not matched to a gene: 8. The CDR3: CASRFLAGGSYEQYF. In DNA form, the CDR3 reads TGTGCCAGCAGATTCCTAGCGGGAGGTAGTTACGAGCAGTACTTC. Combining the CDR3 with reference TRBV9 and TRBJ2-7 gives the whole variable domain DSGVTQTPKHLITATGQRVTLRCSPRSGDLSVYWYQQSLDQGLQFLIQYYNGEERAKGNILERFSAQQFPDLHSELNLSSLELGDSALYFCASRFLAGGSYEQYFGPGTRLTVT.

The rearrangement links TRBV27 to TRBJ1-2; D might be TRBD1 (6 bases). Germline assignment: CDR1 MNHEY and CDR2 SMNVEV (reference sequence). There are 11 residues in the CDR3. The DNA for the CDR3 is TGTGCGGCAGGGGAAGGCTATGGCTACACCTTC. It yields the protein CAAGEGYGYTF.

This chain connects TRBV9 to TRBJ2-1, with 11 bases lining up with TRBD2. Germline lookup yields CDR1 SGDLS and CDR2 YYNGEE. V trimming: 4 bases; J trimming: 10 bases; junction bases outside the gene matches: 4. The CDR3 length is 13 residues. This chain's CDR3 is CASSLRLAGEQFF. The CDR3 DNA sequence: TGTGCCAGCAGCTTGCGACTAGCGGGGGAGCAGTTCTTC.

The chain has TRBV12-5 and TRBJ2-1, with 12 nucleotides matching TRBD2. Trimming removed 0 bases from V and 10 bases from J; junction bases left unmatched: 10. Germline V lookup: CDR1 LGHNT, CDR2 FRNRAP. CDR3 length: 17 residues. The CDR3 DNA reads TGTGCTAGTGGTTTGGTATGGGCTAGCGGGGGGGCGAAAGAGCAGTTCTTC. Translation: CASGLVWASGGAKEQFF.

The V call is TRBV7-2, the J call TRBJ1-4, with D unclear. The V end lost 6 bases, the J end lost 3 bases, and 8 bases lay between the germline ends. Germline loops: CDR1 SGHTA, CDR2 FQGNSA. CDR3 length: 13 residues. The CDR3 is CASSTYSNEKLFF. CDR3 DNA: TGTGCCAGCAGTACCTACTCTAATGAAAAACTGTTTTTT.

The CDR3 DNA reads TGTGCCAGCAGGGCTGCCCACCGCCGCGAGCAGTACTTC. This translates into CASRAAHRREQYF. The chain has TRBV27 and TRBJ2-7; the D is unclear. V lost 6 bases to trimming and J lost 6 bases, with 15 bases between them. This CDR3 has 13 amino acids. Germline values: CDR1 MNHEY, CDR2 SMNVEV (reference sequence).

Only one count was recorded for this clone. The genes are TRBV19 and TRBJ2-1; 7 bases are a match to TRBD1. This CDR3 has 15 amino acids. The V gene end was trimmed by 2 bases and the J gene end by 6 bases; junction bases not matched to a gene: 7. Germline values: CDR1 LNHDA, CDR2 SQIVND (reference sequence). The CDR3 protein is CASSILDRDVNEQFF. In DNA, the CDR3 is TGTGCCAGTAGTATACTAGACAGGGATGTCAATGAGCAGTTCTTC.

The rearrangement links TRBV5-8 to TRBJ1-2, with no clear D. The CDR3 has 13 residues. Per the germline V gene, CDR1 is SGHTS and CDR2 is YDEGEE. Trimming left V 0 bases short and J 6 bases short, with 9 bases between. The CDR3: CASSLGRSDGYTF. CDR3 bases: TGTGCCAGCAGCTTGGGCAGGTCGGATGGCTACACCTTC.

The chain links TRBV28 to TRBJ1-4; no definite D call. CDR3 length equals 15 residues. Germline loops: CDR1 MDHEN, CDR2 SYDVKM. V was cut by 2 bases and J by 3 bases, with 10 bases left in between. The CDR3 spells CASSLMRESNEKLFF. The CDR3 DNA reads as TGTGCCAGCAGTTTAATGAGGGAGTCTAATGAAAAACTGTTTTTT.

This clone was counted a single time. CDR3 sequence (DNA): TGTGCCTGGAGACTAGCGGGGGAGTACAATGAGCAGTTCTTC. It yields the protein CAWRLAGEYNEQFF. This rearrangement joins TRBV30 to TRBJ2-1; TRBD2 matches 11 bases. V trimming: 3 bases; J trimming: 4 bases; junction bases outside the gene matches: 2. CDR3 length: 14 amino acids. CDR1 is GTSNPN, CDR2 SVGIG, per germline (reference sequence).

This clone was seen only a few times. The chain has TRBV18 and TRBJ1-6; D is unresolved. The CDR3 covers 17 residues. Per the germline V gene, CDR1 is KGHSH and CDR2 is LQKENI. The ends were cut back, 4 bases at V and 7 bases at J, with 20 bases in the middle. The CDR3, as DNA: TGTGCCAGCTCACGGTTCGAACGAGACGGAGGGAATTCACCCCTCCACTTT. This codes for CASSRFERDGGNSPLHF.

This chain joins TRBV11-2 and TRBJ2-6; 11 bases match TRBD1. The CDR3 runs 18 residues. From germline, CDR1 is SGHAT and CDR2 FQNNGV. V was clipped by 5 bases and J by 2 bases; unmatched bases: 8. CDR3 residues: CASSPPGQGVTGANVLTF. The CDR3 DNA is TGTGCCAGCAGCCCTCCGGGACAGGGGGTAACTGGGGCCAACGTCCTGACTTTC.

V and J are TRBV30 and TRBJ2-1, with 7 positions matching TRBD1. The CDR3 has 15 residues. The ends lost 3 bases at V and 5 bases at J; junction bases unmatched: 10. Germline V gene data show CDR1 as GTSNPN and CDR2 as SVGIG (reference sequence). The CDR3 DNA follows: TGTGCCTGGAGCTTAAGGGGGCTAGCACACAATGAGCAGTTCTTC. This gives the protein CAWSLRGLAHNEQFF.

V is TRBV30 and J is TRBJ1-2, with D possibly matching TRBD1 (6 bases). Trimming left V 0 bases short and J 10 bases short, with 12 bases between. CDR1 and CDR2 (germline): GTSNPN, SVGIG (reference sequence). The CDR3 covers 12 residues. Here the CDR3 reads CAWSVMRGIYTF. The CDR3 DNA reads TGTGCCTGGAGTGTTATGAGGGGGATCTACACCTTC.

This clone has only one observation. This chain links TRBV18 with TRBJ1-5; a weak D match, TRBD1 (6 bases). V lost 4 bases, J lost 5 bases, and 12 bases lay in between. Germline V gives CDR1 KGHSH, CDR2 LQKENI. The CDR3 loop spans 14 amino acids. CDR3 DNA: TGTGCCAGCTCACTTGACAGGAGCCATCAGCCCCAGCATTTT. Amino acids: CASSLDRSHQPQHF.

CDR3 DNA: TGTGCCAGCAGCAAGCGGCTGGACAGGTTGAACACTGAAGCTTTCTTT. The encoded protein is CASSKRLDRLNTEAFF. The chain links TRBV9 to TRBJ1-1; 7 bases align to TRBD1. The CDR3 loop spans 16 amino acids. Germline values: CDR1 SGDLS, CDR2 YYNGEE. V lost 4 bases and J lost 0; bases outside the gene matches: 9.

This clone has a count of ten or more. V and J are TRBV20-1 and TRBJ2-7; unclear D gene. CDR3 length equals 12 residues. With 3 bases removed from V and 6 bases from J, the gap between germline ends came to 12 bases. Germline CDR1 and CDR2: DFQATT and SNEGSKA (reference sequence). As DNA, the CDR3 is TGCAGTGCTAGTTATTCAGTCCTCGAGCAGTACTTC. It translates to CSASYSVLEQYF.

The chain uses TRBV7-9 and TRBJ2-7; 7 bases align to TRBD1. Germline V lookup: CDR1 SEHNR, CDR2 FQNEAQ (reference sequence). V gave up 2 bases and J gave up 7 bases; unmatched junction bases: 8. The CDR3 length is 14 residues. This CDR3 reads CASSLLGTADEQYF. Here the CDR3 DNA reads TGTGCCAGCAGCTTATTGGGGACAGCGGATGAGCAGTACTTC.

V gene TRBV5-1 combines with J gene TRBJ1-1; possible D gene TRBD1, 5 bases. The V gene's germline CDR1 is SGHRS and CDR2 YFSETQ. The CDR3 has 14 amino acids. V dropped 5 bases and J dropped 2 bases, with 13 bases sitting between them. The CDR3 sequence is CASRAPRGNTEAFF. For the CDR3, the DNA is TGCGCCAGCAGGGCCCCAAGGGGAAACACTGAAGCTTTCTTT.

This clone was recorded only once. CDR3 sequence: CATRGPGYTF. In nucleotides, the CDR3 is TGTGCCACCAGGGGCCCGGGCTACACCTTC. The genes are TRBV15 and TRBJ1-2; D gene ambiguous. CDR1 is LNHNV and CDR2 is YYDKDF in the germline V gene (reference sequence). V was shortened by 6 bases and J by 8 bases, with 7 bases between the two germline ends. The CDR3 is 10 amino acids.

This CDR3 reads CASSLAGGQGETQYF. CDR3 in DNA: TGTGCCAGCAGCTTGGCCGGGGGGCAGGGGGAGACCCAGTACTTC. This rearrangement joins TRBV5-4 to TRBJ2-5, with a possible D match to TRBD2 (7 bases). V dropped 0 bases and J dropped 5 bases, with 14 bases sitting between them. The CDR3 has 15 amino acids. Per the germline V gene, CDR1 is SGHNT and CDR2 is YYREEE (reference sequence).

This clone was seen only once. The chain is built from TRBV5-1 and TRBJ1-2, with D unclear. V lost 0 bases to trimming and J lost 4 bases, with 10 bases between them. The CDR3 spans 14 residues. Per the germline V gene, CDR1 is SGHRS and CDR2 is YFSETQ. CDR3 in amino acids: CASSLAAGSYGYTF. The CDR3, as DNA: TGCGCCAGCAGCTTGGCTGCAGGCTCCTATGGCTACACCTTC.

The chain carries TRBV5-5 and TRBJ1-1; 7 nucleotides match TRBD1. CDR3 length: 14 amino acids. The ends lost 4 bases at V and 11 bases at J; junction bases unmatched: 14. Germline CDR1 is SGHKS and CDR2 is YYEKEE (reference sequence). The CDR3, as DNA: TGTGCCAGCAGCGGGGAGACAGGGCTAGTTCGCGCTTTCTTT. Translating gives CASSGETGLVRAFF.

The sample holds one count of this clone. This chain uses TRBV14 with TRBJ2-1, with D perhaps matching TRBD2 (7 bases). The CDR3 runs 15 residues. Per the germline V gene, CDR1 is SGHDN and CDR2 is FVKESK. The ends were cut back, 2 bases at V and 7 bases at J, with 15 bases in the middle. This CDR3 reads CASSQSWGGGNEQFF. The CDR3 DNA reads TGTGCCAGCAGCCAATCCTGGGGGGGCGGGAATGAGCAGTTCTTC.

This sequence joins TRBV7-3 and TRBJ2-2, with 9 bases identical to TRBD1. V was pared by 5 bases and J by 6 bases, with 4 bases of the junction left unmatched. The CDR3 sequence is 14 residues long. Germline V CDR1 and CDR2: SGHTA, FQGTGA. CDR3 coding DNA: TGTGCCAGCAGCGACGGGACAGGGCCCGGGGAGCTGTTTTTT. Translated, it gives CASSDGTGPGELFF.

J is TRBJ2-1 and V is TRBV7-3; 13 bases map to TRBD2. Germline V gene sequence: CDR1 SGHTA, CDR2 FQGTGA. The CDR3 runs to 13 residues. The ends lost 2 bases at V and 14 bases at J; junction bases unmatched: 3. CDR3 DNA sequence: TGTGCCAGCAGCTTACAGACTAGCGGGAGGAAGTTCTTC. Residues: CASSLQTSGRKFF.

The chain uses TRBV30 and TRBJ1-6; D gene uncertain. The CDR3 covers 15 residues. Germline V gene lookup returns CDR1 GTSNPN and CDR2 SVGIG (reference sequence). Deletions cut 0 bases from V and 5 bases from J, with 11 bases between. As DNA, the CDR3 is TGTGCCTGGAGTGTACCCCCGGTAAATAATTCACCCCTCCACTTT. Protein product: CAWSVPPVNNSPLHF.